These 5 T cell receptor beta chains originate from one sample sequenced in a study of blood T cell repertoires in COVID-19. Sequencing was performed with immunoSEQ multiplex PCR; in TCRdb, only in-frame clones are kept and a portion is missing. Here the sample spans approximately 160,000 clones, around 80% being singletons. The material sequenced was PBMCs or T cells enriched from blood (not recorded which). The origin of the receptors is a woman aged 45-60 years who had recovered from COVID-19.

The chain combines TRBV6-6 with TRBJ2-7; TRBD1 matches at 7 bases. Germline V gives CDR1 MNHNY, CDR2 SVGAGI (reference sequence). The length of the CDR3 is 16 residues. With 2 bases clipped from V and 3 bases from J, the junction kept 10 bases outside the gene matches. The CDR3 nucleotides read TGTGCCAGCAGTTACCAAATCGGGACAGTTAACTACGAGCAGTACTTC. This sequence encodes CASSYQIGTVNYEQYF.

This chain links TRBV4-3 with TRBJ1-2; D remains ambiguous. The ends were cut back, 4 bases at V and 0 bases at J, with 18 bases in the middle. Germline lookup yields CDR1 LGHNA and CDR2 YSLEER. This CDR3 spans 17 amino acids. CDR3 loop: CASSLRGVSSTNYGYTF. CDR3 DNA sequence: TGCGCCAGCAGCCTAAGAGGCGTTTCCTCGACTAACTATGGCTACACCTTC.

The V gene is TRBV18, the J gene TRBJ1-2; TRBD1 might be the D (5 bases). Between the trimmed V and J ends, which lost 1 base and 6 bases, there was a span of 9 bases. CDR1 and CDR2 from the germline V gene are KGHSH and LQKENI. The CDR3 has 13 amino acids. In DNA, the CDR3 is TGTGCCAGCTCACCACGCAGGGTTGATGGCTACACCTTC. This sequence encodes CASSPRRVDGYTF.

This rearrangement joins TRBV3-1 (or the pseudogene TRBV3-2) to TRBJ1-6; 7 bases agree with TRBD1. Germline CDR1 reads LGHDT; CDR2 reads YNNKEL (reference sequence). Trimming took 5 bases from V and 6 from J; bases not matched to a gene: 10. The CDR3 is made up of 16 amino acids. CDR3 protein: CASSVGTAPLNSPLHF. In DNA, the CDR3 is TGTGCCAGCAGCGTTGGGACAGCTCCTCTTAATTCACCCCTCCACTTT.

The V gene is TRBV25-1, the J gene TRBJ2-1; 9 bases line up with TRBD2. Germline V gene data show CDR1 as MGHDK and CDR2 as SYGVNS. This CDR3 is built from 14 residues. Trimming removed 5 bases from V and 6 bases from J; junction bases left unmatched: 5. In DNA form, the CDR3 reads TGTGCCAGCAGTAGTAGCGGGGGAATCAATGAGCAGTTCTTC. It is translated as CASSSSGGINEQFF.